The 31 T cell receptor beta chains listed next were all sequenced from one sample in a study of shared clonotypes between healthy human individuals. TCRdb keeps only in-frame clones here, not all; method: immunoSEQ multiplex PCR. The table records hundreds of thousands of clones, around 96% of them present only once. Sequenced material: naive CD4+ T cells sorted from blood. Sample subset: CD45RA+ positively selected. The receptors were sampled from a woman in her twenties or thirties in good health.

V gene TRBV5-1 combines with J gene TRBJ1-1, with unresolved D. Trimming took off 0 bases at V and 0 bases at J, with 9 bases between the two ends. Germline V gene data show CDR1 as SGHRS and CDR2 as YFSETQ. CDR3 length: 15 residues. The CDR3 DNA reads TGCGCCAGCAGCTTGGACACTTACATGAACACTGAAGCTTTCTTT. Translated, it gives CASSLDTYMNTEAFF.

The chain links TRBV21-1 to TRBJ2-2; the table's D call of TRBD1 was not tested on the DNA. TRBV21-1 has pseudogene status. CDR3 length equals 21 residues. The CDR3 region has the DNA TGTGCCAGCAGCAATCGGCTTTCGTGCACAGGGGCCAAAGCGAACACCGGGGAGCTGTTTTTT. This gives the protein CASSNRLSCTGAKANTGELFF.

This rearrangement joins TRBV28 to TRBJ2-3; 12 nucleotides match TRBD2. This CDR3 contains 17 residues. The germline CDR1 and CDR2 sequences are MDHEN and SYDVKM. Losses at the gene ends were 2 bases for V and 5 bases for J; bases not matched to a gene: 8. The CDR3 DNA reads TGTGCCAGCAGTTTAAGTCAGAGGGGACTAGCGGGAGATACGCAGTATTTT. It specifies CASSLSQRGLAGDTQYF.

This chain joins TRBV15 and TRBJ2-5; D may be TRBD1 (8 bases). The DNA end is a closer match to TRBJ2-7, so the J assignment may be wrong. CDR3 length: 20 residues. Germline V gives CDR1 LNHNV, CDR2 YYDKDF (reference sequence). The CDR3 coding sequence is TGTGCCACCAGCAGAGATTCCACAGGGGGGGTAGGAAGGTTCTCCTACGAGCAGTACTTC. Residues: CATSRDSTGGVGRFSYEQYF.

The rearrangement joins TRBV27 to TRBJ1-2, with D hard to call. Trimming removed 5 bases at V and 2 bases at J, with 12 bases between. Germline CDR1 reads MNHEY; CDR2 reads SMNVEV (reference sequence). The CDR3 loop spans 14 amino acids. The CDR3 DNA follows: TGTGCCAGCAGTAGTGGCAGGAACAACTATGGCTACACCTTC. As protein: CASSSGRNNYGYTF.

CDR3 sequence (DNA): TGTGCCTTTCCCGTGATGGACAGCTACGAGCAGTACTTC. It translates to CAFPVMDSYEQYF. The chain joins TRBV7-6 to TRBJ2-7; possible D gene TRBD1, 6 bases. Looked up from germline, CDR1 is SGHVS and CDR2 is FNYEAQ. Trimming stripped 11 bases from V and 3 bases from J, with 17 bases between. The CDR3 is 13 residues long.

The genes are TRBV21-1 and TRBJ1-5. TRBV21-1 is labeled a pseudogene. CDR3 size: 19 residues. CDR3 region: CASSLVGAAPERNYQPQHF. The CDR3 bases are TGTGCCAGCAGCCTTGTCGGGGCAGCGCCAGAGCGAAATTATCAGCCCCAGCATTTT.

The chain couples TRBV7-2 to TRBJ2-5; D not resolved. Germline V gene data show CDR1 as SGHTA and CDR2 as FQGNSA. V gave up 0 bases and J gave up 5 bases, with 7 bases separating them. CDR3 size: 13 residues. The CDR3 DNA reads TGTGCCAGCAGCTTAGCAGGGATGGAGACCCAGTACTTC. Protein product: CASSLAGMETQYF.

This chain links TRBV6-1 with TRBJ1-5; the D is unclear. V was cut by 4 bases and J by 3 bases, with 7 bases left in between. Germline-derived CDR1 and CDR2 are MNHNS and SASEGT. The CDR3 loop spans 13 amino acids. Here the CDR3 reads CASSGHDNQPQHF. Written as DNA, the CDR3 is TGTGCCAGCAGTGGACACGACAATCAGCCCCAGCATTTT.

CDR3 DNA: TGCGCCAGCAGCTCGGACGTAGGAAGCTCCTACGAGCAGTACTTC. Protein sequence: CASSSDVGSSYEQYF. This chain joins TRBV5-1 and TRBJ2-7; D remains ambiguous. This CDR3 region has 15 residues. From germline, CDR1 is SGHRS and CDR2 YFSETQ. V dropped 3 bases and J dropped 0 bases, with 13 bases sitting between them.

The CDR3 DNA is TGCGCCAGCAGTGCCGTCCCCGGCTTGTACAATGAGCAGTTCTTC. Protein: CASSAVPGLYNEQFF. The rearrangement joins TRBV10-2 to TRBJ2-1, with D unclear. Germline-derived CDR1 and CDR2 are WSHSY and SAAADI. Trimming took 4 bases from V and 4 from J, leaving 14 bases between them. The CDR3 has 15 amino acids.

CDR3 in DNA: TGTGCCAGTAGTATGAGGGAGAGCGGGCCTGAAGCTTTCTTT. The encoded protein is CASSMRESGPEAFF. The chain recombines TRBV19 with TRBJ1-1; D call uncertain. CDR1 and CDR2 (germline): LNHDA, SQIVND (reference sequence). The CDR3 extends over 14 amino acids. Trimming removed 3 bases at V and 6 bases at J, with 14 bases between.

The chain carries TRBV4-1 and TRBJ2-7; D is uncertain. Between the trimmed V and J ends, which lost 2 bases and 0 bases, there was a span of 11 bases. The CDR3 loop spans 15 amino acids. The V gene's germline CDR1 is MGHRA and CDR2 YSYEKL. The CDR3 nucleotides are TGCGCCAGCAGCCAACCGCGAAAGGGCTCCTACGAGCAGTACTTC. This sequence encodes CASSQPRKGSYEQYF.

The V gene is TRBV7-6, the J gene TRBJ2-7, with 8 nucleotides matching TRBD2. This CDR3 has 15 amino acids. The V gene end was trimmed by 4 bases and the J gene end by 0 bases; junction bases not matched to a gene: 5. Germline values: CDR1 SGHVS, CDR2 FNYEAQ. CDR3 amino acids: CASSSTSGSSYEQYF. For the CDR3, the DNA is TGTGCCAGCAGCTCAACGAGCGGGAGCTCCTACGAGCAGTACTTC.

This chain uses TRBV19 with TRBJ2-7; no reliable D call. This CDR3 is built from 13 residues. The germline V gene encodes CDR1 LNHDA and CDR2 SQIVND (reference sequence). V gave up 5 bases and J gave up 4 bases, with 12 bases separating them. As DNA, the CDR3 is TGTGCCAGTAGTCCTATAGGTTTATACGAGCAGTACTTC. Amino acids: CASSPIGLYEQYF. The variable domain in full, completed from reference TRBV19 and TRBJ2-7, reads DGGITQSPKYLFRKEGQNVTLSCEQNLNHDAMYWYRQDPGQGLRLIYYSQIVNDFQKGDIAEGYSVSREKKESFPLTVTSAQKNPTAFYLCASSPIGLYEQYFGPGTRLTVT.

The V and J genes are TRBV6-1 and TRBJ1-5; D is possibly TRBD1 (5 bases). The CDR3 runs to 16 residues. Germline V gene sequence: CDR1 MNHNS, CDR2 SASEGT. V was shortened by 2 bases and J by 1 base, with 12 bases between the two germline ends. CDR3 region: CASSERPGLSNQPQHF. The CDR3 DNA reads as TGTGCCAGCAGTGAACGCCCGGGACTGAGCAATCAGCCCCAGCATTTT.

The J gene is TRBJ1-5, the V gene TRBV5-1; TRBD1 is a possible D gene (5 bases). The V gene's germline CDR1 is SGHRS and CDR2 YFSETQ. The CDR3 totals 14 residues. V was clipped by 3 bases and J by 7 bases, with 14 bases between them. This CDR3 is CASSSEFGGQPQHF. CDR3 bases: TGCGCCAGCAGCTCAGAGTTCGGGGGACAGCCCCAGCATTTT.

V gene TRBV4-1 combines with J gene TRBJ2-7, with 10 bases fitting TRBD1. The CDR3 extends over 15 amino acids. V lost 1 base, J lost 6 bases, and 6 bases stayed unmatched. CDR1 is MGHRA, CDR2 YSYEKL, per germline. CDR3 protein: CASSQVGTGVREQYF. CDR3 nucleotide sequence: TGCGCCAGCAGCCAAGTTGGGACAGGGGTGCGCGAGCAGTACTTC.

The gene calls are TRBV5-1 and TRBJ2-7; TRBD1 is a possible D gene (5 bases). The CDR3 extends over 14 amino acids. With 2 bases removed from V and 2 bases from J, the gap between germline ends came to 11 bases. In germline, CDR1 is SGHRS, CDR2 YFSETQ. The CDR3, as DNA: TGCGCCAGCAGCTTTCAGGGAATCGCCTACGAGCAGTACTTC. It is translated as CASSFQGIAYEQYF.

J is TRBJ1-5 and V is TRBV2; D is ambiguous. This CDR3 is 15 amino acids long. Germline-derived CDR1 and CDR2 are SNHLY and FYNNEI. V was cut by 4 bases and J by 4 bases, with 14 bases left in between. CDR3 DNA: TGTGCCAGCAGTGGGACCCTCGTAGCAAATCAGCCCCAGCATTTT. This gives the protein CASSGTLVANQPQHF.

V and J are TRBV14 and TRBJ2-1, with unresolved D. With 5 bases removed from V and 0 bases from J, the gap between germline ends came to 11 bases. Germline V gene lookup returns CDR1 SGHDN and CDR2 FVKESK. This CDR3 spans 15 amino acids. CDR3 DNA: TGTGCCAGCAGCAGAAGAGTGAGCTCCTACAATGAGCAGTTCTTC. It translates to CASSRRVSSYNEQFF. Combining the CDR3 with reference TRBV14 and TRBJ2-1 gives the whole variable domain EAGVTQFPSHSVIEKGQTVTLRCDPISGHDNLYWYRRVMGKEIKFLLHFVKESKQDESGMPNNRFLAERTGGTYSTLKVQPAELEDSGVYFCASSRRVSSYNEQFFGPGTRLTVL.

The chain links TRBV28 to TRBJ1-5; D gene uncertain. CDR1 and CDR2 from the germline V gene are MDHEN and SYDVKM. The CDR3 runs 16 residues. V was clipped by 5 bases and J by 0 bases, with 14 bases between them. The chain's CDR3 is CASSLTFTYSNQPQHF. DNA for the CDR3: TGTGCCAGCAGTCTGACATTTACCTATAGCAATCAGCCCCAGCATTTT.

This clone was detected once. CDR3 coding DNA: TGCGCCAGCAGTGAAAGTAGCGGGAGGTCAGAGACCCAGTACTTC. This gives the protein CASSESSGRSETQYF. J is TRBJ2-5 and V is TRBV10-1; TRBD2 matches 10 bases. This CDR3 contains 15 residues. V lost 3 bases to trimming and J lost 4 bases; unmatched junction nucleotides: 5. Germline V gives CDR1 WNHNN, CDR2 SYGVQD (reference sequence).

This chain uses TRBV28 with TRBJ2-7; 9 bases match TRBD2. Trimming took 2 bases from V and 0 from J; bases not matched to a gene: 5. Looked up from germline, CDR1 is MDHEN and CDR2 is SYDVKM. This CDR3 spans 16 amino acids. The CDR3 loop is CASSLIGSGSSYEQYF. The CDR3 coding sequence is TGTGCCAGCAGTTTAATAGGTAGCGGGAGCTCCTACGAGCAGTACTTC.

The V call is TRBV7-8, the J call TRBJ2-7; 8 bases agree with TRBD2. With V trimmed by 1 base and J by 6 bases, 5 bases remained unmatched. Germline CDR1 and CDR2: SGHVS and FQNEAQ. The CDR3 has 14 residues. The CDR3 loop is CASSLEGLVSEQYF. Here the CDR3 DNA reads TGTGCCAGCAGCTTAGAGGGACTAGTGAGCGAGCAGTACTTC.

The table lists this clone with a count of one. The V call is TRBV5-1, the J call TRBJ2-1; 12 nucleotides align to TRBD2. Per the germline V gene, CDR1 is SGHRS and CDR2 is YFSETQ. V was pared by 3 bases and J by 7 bases, with 5 bases of the junction left unmatched. The CDR3 sequence is 15 residues long. As DNA, the CDR3 is TGCGCCAGCAGCTGGGCGACTAGCGGGAGTAATGAGCAGTTCTTC. Protein: CASSWATSGSNEQFF.

V usage is TRBV10-3 and J usage is TRBJ1-1; D unclear. V lost 3 bases and J lost 3, with 8 bases in between. This CDR3 contains 13 residues. From germline, CDR1 is ENHRY and CDR2 SYGVKD. The DNA for the CDR3 is TGTGCCATCAGTGATTCGGCTCACACTGAAGCTTTCTTT. Translating gives CAISDSAHTEAFF.

This chain joins TRBV4-2 and TRBJ2-7; D is uncertain. This CDR3 has 13 amino acids. CDR1 is LGHNA and CDR2 is YNFKEQ in the germline V gene. Trimming took off 4 bases at V and 3 bases at J, with 10 bases between the two ends. The DNA for the CDR3 is TGTGCCAGCAGCCGTGGATACATCTACGAGCAGTACTTC. This sequence encodes CASSRGYIYEQYF.

The V call is TRBV30, the J call TRBJ2-2, with TRBD2 as a possible D gene (6 bases). In germline, CDR1 is GTSNPN, CDR2 SVGIG (reference sequence). Between the trimmed V and J ends, which lost 3 bases and 0 bases, there was a span of 14 bases. This CDR3 spans 16 amino acids. The CDR3 DNA follows: TGTGCCTGGAGCGGAGGGAAAGACCCGAACACCGGGGAGCTGTTTTTT. As protein: CAWSGGKDPNTGELFF. The complete variable domain, with remaining parts taken from reference TRBV30 and TRBJ2-2, reads SQTIHQWPATLVQPVGSPLSLECTVEGTSNPNLYWYRQAAGRGLQLLFYSVGIGQISSEVPQNLSASRPQDRQFILSSKKLLLSDSGFYLCAWSGGKDPNTGELFFGEGSRLTVL.

To note about this clone: Within the sample, other DNA sequences also encode this same CDR3. The chain is built from TRBV7-2 and TRBJ2-7, with 11 bases lining up with TRBD2. The ends lost 4 bases at V and 3 bases at J; junction bases unmatched: 5. Looked up from germline, CDR1 is SGHTA and CDR2 is FQGNSA. This CDR3 has 15 residues. CDR3 in amino acids: CASSSRTSGSYEQYF. The CDR3 nucleotides are TGTGCCAGCAGCTCAAGAACTAGCGGGAGCTACGAGCAGTACTTC. Drawing the rest from reference TRBV7-2 and TRBJ2-7, the complete variable domain is GAGVSQSPSNKVTEKGKDVELRCDPISGHTALYWYRQSLGQGLEFLIYFQGNSAPDKSGLPSDRFSAERTGGSVSTLTIQRTQQEDSAVYLCASSSRTSGSYEQYFGPGTRLTVT.

The chain is built from TRBV6-1 and TRBJ2-5; D might be TRBD2 (5 bases). CDR3 length: 16 amino acids. Deletions cut 1 base from V and 0 bases from J, with 12 bases between. The germline CDR1 and CDR2 sequences are MNHNS and SASEGT. The CDR3 bases are TGTGCCAGCAGTGAAGTGGCGGGCAGCTACCAAGAGACCCAGTACTTC. Its protein product is CASSEVAGSYQETQYF.